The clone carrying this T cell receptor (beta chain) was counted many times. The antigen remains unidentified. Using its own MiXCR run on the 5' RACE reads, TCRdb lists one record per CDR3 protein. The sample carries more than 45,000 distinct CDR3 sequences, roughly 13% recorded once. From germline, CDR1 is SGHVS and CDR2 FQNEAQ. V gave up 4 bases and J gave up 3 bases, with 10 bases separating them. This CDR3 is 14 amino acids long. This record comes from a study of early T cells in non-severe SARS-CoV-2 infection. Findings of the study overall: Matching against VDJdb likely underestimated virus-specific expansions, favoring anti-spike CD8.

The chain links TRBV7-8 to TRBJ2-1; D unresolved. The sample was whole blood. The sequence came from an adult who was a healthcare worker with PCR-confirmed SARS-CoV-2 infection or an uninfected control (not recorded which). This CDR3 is CASSSRVFYNEQFF. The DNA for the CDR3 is TGTGCCAGCAGCTCCCGGGTTTTCTACAATGAGCAGTTCTTC.